This record concerns one TCR beta chain sequence. V trimming: 0 bases; J trimming: 2 bases; junction bases outside the gene matches: 11. Germline lookup yields CDR1 LGHDT and CDR2 YNNKEL (reference sequence). The CDR3 extends over 19 amino acids. The data originate from a study of blood T cell repertoires in COVID-19. Study details: Material from acute and convalescent COVID-19 was sourced from the United States, Italy and Spain. PBMCs, B-cell-depleted T cells, or T cells provided the cDNA or gDNA that made up the material.

Clones were read by immunoSEQ multiplex PCR, and TCRdb kept only the in-frame ones, dropping some. Of around 280,000 clones in the sample, approximately 86% are singletons; the top ten hold over 1%. The TCR sequence derives from a man between 65 and 79 years old with acute or convalescent COVID-19. Sequenced: peripheral blood. The chain has TRBV3-1 (or the pseudogene TRBV3-2) and TRBJ2-7; 12 bases are a match to TRBD2. This CDR3 reads CASSQDLRTSGGRAYEQYF. The CDR3 nucleotides are TGTGCCAGCAGCCAAGATTTGAGAACTAGCGGGGGGCGAGCCTACGAGCAGTACTTC.